This TCR beta chain is drawn from a study of response to subunit inactivated influenza vaccine. In TCRdb, the RT-PCR reads were re-called with MiXCR into one record per CDR3 protein. The sample has hundreds of thousands of distinct CDR3 sequences, roughly 12% seen once. Only a few counts were recorded for this clonotype. What it recognizes is unknown. Deletions cut 1 base from V and 2 bases from J, with 15 bases between. CDR3 size: 17 residues. Germline loops: CDR1 MNHEY, CDR2 SVGEGT. General study results and limits: The authors proposed limited new T cell recruitment per seasonal influenza vaccination.

This TCR was recovered from a man aged 45-65 years who received an inactivated influenza vaccine. The J gene is TRBJ2-1, the V gene TRBV6-2 or TRBV6-3; a possible D gene is TRBD2 (6 bases). This sample comprised PBMCs from blood, obtained on the day of vaccination. DNA for the CDR3: TGTGCCAGCAGTTACTATCTTGGGGGGAGTGCCTACAATGAGCAGTTCTTC. It translates to CASSYYLGGSAYNEQFF.